The clone carrying this T cell receptor beta chain was counted between two and nine times. Sequenced by immunoSEQ multiplex PCR; TCRdb stores in-frame clones only, minus some. The sample contains approximately 160,000 clones, 90% to 97% of which appear only once. The source of the sample is a study of cytomegalovirus exposure and HLA in healthy donors. The clonotype was recovered from a woman aged 18-35 years in good health and CMV-seronegative. Source material: PBMCs.

The CDR3 is CASTHRDNEQYF. CDR3 nucleotide sequence: TGTGCCAGCACCCACAGGGATAACGAGCAGTACTTC. The V gene is TRBV7-8, the J gene TRBJ2-7; maybe TRBD1 (6 bases). Per the germline V gene, CDR1 is SGHVS and CDR2 is FQNEAQ. V shed 7 bases and J shed 5 bases, with 12 bases lying between them. The CDR3 length is 12 residues.